What follows are 21 T cell receptor beta chains derived from one specimen sequenced in a study of T cells in Graves' hyperthyroidism and ophthalmopathy. Using RNA transcripts as the source, TCR beta CDR3 regions were amplified. First-round RT-PCR with HTBI primers amplified the TCR CDR3 region. From the multiplex PCR reads, TCRdb called clonotypes with MiXCR, one entry per CDR3 protein. The repertoire has around 300,000 distinct CDR3 sequences, 13% to 15% of them found once; the top ten carry 30% to 35%. Sequencing was performed on blood. These receptors all come from a woman between 50 and 59 years old with Graves' hyperthyroidism that later progressed to Graves' ophthalmopathy.

This clonotype was seen many times. The J gene is TRBJ2-2, the V gene TRBV2; no firm D call. The CDR3 runs 13 residues. In germline, CDR1 is SNHLY, CDR2 FYNNEI. Trimming shortened V by 6 bases and J by 0 bases, and 5 bases separated the two germline ends. CDR3 residues: CASRFANTGELFF. CDR3 in DNA: TGTGCCAGCAGGTTCGCGAACACCGGGGAGCTGTTTTTT.

This clonotype was detected ten times or more. The chain joins TRBV18 to TRBJ2-5, with 8 bases matching TRBD2. CDR3 length: 15 amino acids. Germline V gives CDR1 KGHSH, CDR2 LQKENI. The J segment lost 3 bases and the V segment lost 6 bases, leaving 9 bases of the junction unmatched. CDR3 in DNA: TGTGCCAGCTCTAAAGGACTAGCTAATAAAGAGACCCAGTACTTC. It encodes CASSKGLANKETQYF. The variable domain in full, with the rest retrieved from reference TRBV18 and TRBJ2-5, is NAGVMQNPRHLVRRRGQEARLRCSPMKGHSHVYWYRQLPEEGLKFMVYLQKENIIDESGMPKERFSAEFPKEGPSILRIQQVVRGDSAAYFCASSKGLANKETQYFGPGTRLLVL.

The rearrangement joins TRBV24-1 to TRBJ2-1; 12 bases match TRBD2. This CDR3 has 15 residues. Trimming took 5 bases from V and 7 from J; bases not matched to a gene: 5. The germline V gene encodes CDR1 KGHDR and CDR2 SFDVKD. The CDR3 region is CATSGRLAGVNEQFF. CDR3 DNA: TGTGCCACCAGTGGAAGACTAGCGGGAGTGAATGAGCAGTTCTTC.

This clonotype came up many times. The chain carries TRBV6-1 and TRBJ2-2, with a tentative D call TRBD1 (6 bases). V shed 8 bases and J shed 2 bases, with 15 bases lying between them. CDR3 size: 15 residues. The germline V gene encodes CDR1 MNHNS and CDR2 SASEGT. In nucleotides, the CDR3 is TGTGCCAGCGCCACGCAGGGGCTCAACACCGGGGAGCTGTTTTTT. This encodes CASATQGLNTGELFF.

This clonotype appeared many times. V is TRBV5-1 and J is TRBJ2-5; D might be TRBD1 (6 bases). The CDR3 contains 15 residues. Germline lookup yields CDR1 SGHRS and CDR2 YFSETQ. V lost 1 base and J lost 7, with 17 bases in between. CDR3 coding DNA: TGCGCCAGCAGCTTGAGTGGGGACAAGATGCGGACCCAGTACTTC. It encodes CASSLSGDKMRTQYF.

The rearrangement links TRBV2 to TRBJ2-7; 7 nucleotides align to TRBD1. CDR1 and CDR2 (germline): SNHLY, FYNNEI. J lost 3 bases, V lost 8 bases, and 7 bases had no gene match. The CDR3 is 13 residues long. This CDR3 is CASRRQGLYEQYF. CDR3 coding DNA: TGTGCCAGCCGGAGACAGGGTCTCTACGAGCAGTACTTC.

The rearrangement uses TRBV20-1 and TRBJ1-4; the match to TRBD1 covers 7 bases. Germline CDR1 and CDR2: DFQATT and SNEGSKA (reference sequence). The CDR3 has 13 residues. V lost 5 bases to trimming and J lost 4 bases; unmatched junction nucleotides: 4. The CDR3 loop is CSAGGTVNEKLFF. The CDR3 nucleotides are TGCAGTGCTGGGGGGACAGTTAATGAAAAACTGTTTTTT.

The chain uses TRBV20-1 and TRBJ2-3, with 9 bases identical to TRBD2. This CDR3 is built from 14 residues. Germline loops: CDR1 DFQATT, CDR2 SNEGSKA (reference sequence). V trimming: 5 bases; J trimming: 3 bases; junction bases outside the gene matches: 6. The CDR3 DNA follows: TGCAGTGCTTGGAGCGGGAGGCGTACAGATACGCAGTATTTT. Protein product: CSAWSGRRTDTQYF.

This clonotype was counted many times. The chain recombines TRBV6-2 or TRBV6-3 with TRBJ2-1; 12 bases match TRBD2. CDR1 and CDR2 from the germline V gene are MNHEY and SVGEGT. V was pared by 6 bases and J by 12 bases, with 12 bases of the junction left unmatched. This CDR3 region has 15 residues. CDR3 region: CASSPRLAGDQGQFF. The CDR3 nucleotides are TGTGCCAGCAGCCCTCGACTAGCGGGAGACCAGGGGCAGTTCTTC.

This clonotype was seen repeatedly, ten times or more. The CDR3, as DNA: TGTGCCAGCTCGCCTCCCGACAGATCACCCCTCCACTTT. Its protein is CASSPPDRSPLHF. This sequence joins TRBV18 and TRBJ1-6; D is perhaps TRBD1 (5 bases). CDR1 is KGHSH and CDR2 is LQKENI in the germline V gene. The germline V and J ends were trimmed by 6 bases and 10 bases, with 13 bases remaining between them. The CDR3 loop spans 13 amino acids.

This clonotype was seen many times. The CDR3 DNA follows: TGCAGTGCTAGAAATCTCCCGGGACTAGCGGGAGTTACAGATACGCAGTATTTT. The encoded protein is CSARNLPGLAGVTDTQYF. The chain uses TRBV20-1 and TRBJ2-3, with 14 nucleotides matching TRBD2. V lost 2 bases to trimming and J lost 3 bases; unmatched junction nucleotides: 10. The CDR3 has 18 residues. CDR1 DFQATT and CDR2 SNEGSKA come from the germline V gene (reference sequence).

Many counts were recorded for this clonotype. The V call is TRBV6-1, the J call TRBJ2-5; a possible D gene is TRBD2 (6 bases). CDR1 and CDR2 (germline): MNHNS, SASEGT. This CDR3 region has 11 residues. V lost 7 bases, J lost 5 bases, and 8 bases lay in between. CDR3 DNA sequence: TGTGCCAGCACTCGGGGGGAGACCCAGTACTTC. Its protein product is CASTRGETQYF.

The rearrangement links TRBV19 to TRBJ1-2; perhaps TRBD1 as D (6 bases). V gave up 4 bases and J gave up 0 bases, with 15 bases separating them. Looked up from germline, CDR1 is LNHDA and CDR2 is SQIVND (reference sequence). The CDR3 has 16 residues. CDR3 amino acids: CASSRAQGTSNYGYTF. The DNA of the CDR3 is TGTGCCAGTAGTAGGGCACAGGGAACATCTAACTATGGCTACACCTTC.

This clonotype was seen many times. The rearrangement links TRBV2 to TRBJ2-2, with D possibly being TRBD1 (7 bases). The CDR3 is 15 residues long. Germline V gene data show CDR1 as SNHLY and CDR2 as FYNNEI. V lost 3 bases and J 4 bases, leaving 12 bases between the germline ends. DNA for the CDR3: TGTGCCAGCAGTGAGGAGGGGGCCCTCACCGGGGAGCTGTTTTTT. Translation: CASSEEGALTGELFF.

This clonotype has ten or more counts. V is TRBV20-1 and J is TRBJ1-6; possibly TRBD1 for D (5 bases). With 7 bases removed from V and 5 bases from J, the gap between germline ends came to 18 bases. The CDR3 covers 15 residues. The V gene's germline CDR1 is DFQATT and CDR2 SNEGSKA (reference sequence). The CDR3, as DNA: TGCAGTGTCGGGGACCCGAATGGAAATAATTCACCCCTCCACTTT. Amino acid sequence: CSVGDPNGNNSPLHF.

The chain joins TRBV4-2 to TRBJ2-1; 9 bases are shared with TRBD2. The CDR3 covers 17 residues. In germline, CDR1 is LGHNA, CDR2 YNFKEQ. V was clipped by 3 bases and J by 3 bases; unmatched bases: 9. The CDR3 DNA reads as TGTGCCAGCAGCCAGGCTATAGCGGGAGTTCACTACAATGAGCAGTTCTTC. It is translated as CASSQAIAGVHYNEQFF.

This clonotype was counted many times. The chain links TRBV27 to TRBJ2-3; a possible D gene is TRBD1 (6 bases). Germline assignment: CDR1 MNHEY and CDR2 SMNVEV (reference sequence). This CDR3 has 14 amino acids. V lost 8 bases and J 7 bases, leaving 19 bases between the germline ends. In nucleotides, the CDR3 is TGTGCCAGCGCCAGGGACACCACAATACATACGCAGTATTTT. This sequence encodes CASARDTTIHTQYF.

In its sample, this clonotype was seen many times. V usage is TRBV29-1 and J usage is TRBJ1-5; D call uncertain. This CDR3 has 14 amino acids. Trimming shortened V by 6 bases and J by 2 bases, and 14 bases separated the two germline ends. Germline-derived CDR1 and CDR2 are SQVTM and ANQGSEA. The CDR3 protein is CSVALGTGNQPQHF. DNA of the CDR3: TGCAGCGTAGCCCTAGGTACGGGCAATCAGCCCCAGCATTTT.

This clonotype has ten or more counts. In DNA, the CDR3 is TGCAGTGTATCGGACTCTGGCACCGGGGAGCTGTTTTTT. Encoded protein: CSVSDSGTGELFF. The chain links TRBV20-1 to TRBJ2-2; TRBD2 is a possible D gene (5 bases). Germline V gene data show CDR1 as DFQATT and CDR2 as SNEGSKA (reference sequence). Trimming shortened V by 7 bases and J by 4 bases, and 13 bases separated the two germline ends. CDR3 length: 13 amino acids.

V usage is TRBV5-6 and J usage is TRBJ2-1, with D perhaps matching TRBD1 (8 bases). Germline CDR1 and CDR2: SGHDT and YYEEEE. V lost 4 bases to trimming and J lost 5 bases, with 16 bases between them. This CDR3 has 15 residues. Here the CDR3 DNA reads TGTGCCAGCAGCCCCTGGGGGGGACAGGACAATGAGCAGTTCTTC. Its protein product is CASSPWGGQDNEQFF.

This clonotype was observed at least ten times. The chain couples TRBV5-1 to TRBJ2-7; 8 nucleotides agree with TRBD2. V trimming: 5 bases; J trimming: 2 bases; junction bases outside the gene matches: 9. There are 15 residues in the CDR3. CDR1 is SGHRS, CDR2 YFSETQ, per germline. In nucleotides, the CDR3 is TGCGCCAGCAGAAATGGACTAGCTAGGGCCTACGAGCAGTACTTC. Its protein is CASRNGLARAYEQYF.